These 20 T cell receptor beta chains came from one sample sequenced in a study of cytomegalovirus exposure and HLA in healthy donors. The primer mix had 60 Vbeta and 13 Jbeta primers. Method: immunoSEQ multiplex PCR; TCRdb's copy keeps in-frame clones and lacks some. The table lists about 140,000 clones, 65% to 80% of them singletons. The sample consisted of PBMCs. The receptors come from a male donor in good health and CMV-seronegative.

The gene calls are TRBV14 and TRBJ1-2; unclear D gene. Trimming left V 4 bases short and J 6 bases short, with 9 bases between. The CDR3 is 12 residues long. CDR1 and CDR2 from the germline V gene are SGHDN and FVKESK. The CDR3 region is CASSPTGDGYTF. CDR3 sequence (DNA): TGTGCCAGCAGCCCGACCGGGGATGGCTACACCTTC.

This clone occurred a few times. The chain couples TRBV6-1 to TRBJ1-4, with D unclear. V lost 0 bases and J lost 7, with 12 bases in between. The length of the CDR3 is 15 residues. The germline CDR1 and CDR2 sequences are MNHNS and SASEGT. The CDR3 loop reads CASSEAVAEGEKLFF. For the CDR3, the DNA is TGTGCCAGCAGTGAAGCGGTCGCCGAGGGTGAAAAACTGTTTTTT.

This chain links TRBV18 with TRBJ2-3, with 13 positions matching TRBD2. Looked up from germline, CDR1 is KGHSH and CDR2 is LQKENI. The CDR3 is 17 residues long. The V and J ends lost 4 bases and 4 bases, in that order; junction bases with no gene match: 8. The CDR3 DNA is TGTGCCAGCTCACTCCAACCGACTAGCGGGGGGTCAGATACGCAGTATTTT. It specifies CASSLQPTSGGSDTQYF.

The chain joins TRBV4-3 to TRBJ2-1; D is uncertain. V dropped 4 bases and J dropped 8 bases, with 15 bases sitting between them. CDR3 size: 14 residues. CDR1 is LGHNA and CDR2 is YSLEER in the germline V gene. CDR3: CASSLTRSSDEQFF. The DNA of the CDR3 is TGCGCCAGCAGCCTAACCCGGAGCAGCGATGAGCAGTTCTTC.

The V and J genes are TRBV11-2 and TRBJ2-5; D is perhaps TRBD1 (5 bases). The DNA matches TRBJ2-7 better at its end, which makes the J call doubtful. Germline values: CDR1 SGHAT, CDR2 FQNNGV. There are 12 residues in the CDR3. CDR3 protein: CASRTRVHEQYF. CDR3 bases: TGTGCCAGCAGGACCAGGGTCCACGAGCAGTACTTC.

The V gene is TRBV2, the J gene TRBJ2-1; 7 positions match TRBD2. Trimming cost V 6 bases and J 1 base; bases outside gene matches: 9. The CDR3 is 16 residues long. Germline V gives CDR1 SNHLY, CDR2 FYNNEI. The CDR3 coding sequence is TGTGCCAGCAGGCCGCTTGGGGGGGGATCCTACAATGAGCAGTTCTTC. It is translated as CASRPLGGGSYNEQFF. Filled out from reference TRBV2 and TRBJ2-1, the complete variable domain reads EPEVTQTPSHQVTQMGQEVILRCVPISNHLYFYWYRQILGQKVEFLVSFYNNEISEKSEIFDDQFSVERPDGSNFTLKIRSTKLEDSAMYFCASRPLGGGSYNEQFFGPGTRLTVL.

The gene calls are TRBV9 and TRBJ1-4; TRBD1 matches 8 bases. CDR1 is SGDLS, CDR2 YYNGEE, per germline. The V gene end was trimmed by 3 bases and the J gene end by 6 bases; junction bases not matched to a gene: 4. This CDR3 has 14 residues. Here the CDR3 reads CASSEQGGYEKLFF. The CDR3 DNA sequence: TGTGCCAGCAGCGAACAGGGGGGATATGAAAAACTGTTTTTT.

V and J are TRBV7-3 and TRBJ1-3; TRBD1 is a possible D gene (6 bases). Germline V CDR1 and CDR2: SGHTA, FQGTGA. The CDR3 totals 15 residues. The V end lost 5 bases, the J end lost 3 bases, and 14 bases lay between the germline ends. The CDR3 DNA reads TGTGCCAGCAGCCAGAACAGGGATAGTGGAAACACCATATATTTT. Protein: CASSQNRDSGNTIYF.

The J gene is TRBJ2-1, the V gene TRBV7-8; D is perhaps TRBD2 (6 bases). Trimming pared 0 bases from V and 7 bases from J, leaving 13 bases between. This CDR3 region has 15 residues. From germline, CDR1 is SGHVS and CDR2 FQNEAQ. The CDR3 here is CASSLARGLLNEQFF. CDR3 coding DNA: TGTGCCAGCAGCTTAGCGCGGGGCCTACTTAATGAGCAGTTCTTC.

The chain has TRBV11-2 and TRBJ1-1, with D hard to call. Germline assignment: CDR1 SGHAT and CDR2 FQNNGV. V was pared by 5 bases and J by 1 base, with 8 bases between. The CDR3 runs 13 residues. CDR3 DNA: TGTGCCAGCAGCCTACAGAGGAACACTGAAGCTTTCTTT. This gives the protein CASSLQRNTEAFF.

CDR3 amino acids: CASSETGGGELFF. The CDR3 nucleotides are TGTGCCAGCAGTGAGACAGGGGGCGGGGAGCTGTTTTTT. This rearrangement joins TRBV6-1 to TRBJ2-2; 9 positions agree with TRBD1. V dropped 3 bases and J dropped 7; count of bases not matched to a gene: 0. Germline V gene sequence: CDR1 MNHNS, CDR2 SASEGT. The CDR3 is 13 residues long.

The chain recombines TRBV7-9 with TRBJ2-7, with 7 bases fitting TRBD2. Germline CDR1 reads SEHNR; CDR2 reads FQNEAQ (reference sequence). There are 13 residues in the CDR3. After removal of 1 base from V and 6 bases from J, the junction contained 3 bases not matched to a gene. The CDR3, as DNA: TGTGCCAGCAGCTTAGGGGGAGGGAGCGAGCAGTACTTC. It encodes CASSLGGGSEQYF.

The chain recombines TRBV5-5 with TRBJ1-6; TRBD1 might be the D (6 bases). There are 14 residues in the CDR3. Germline V gene data show CDR1 as SGHKS and CDR2 as YYEKEE (reference sequence). Trimming shortened V by 4 bases and J by 10 bases, and 15 bases separated the two germline ends. The DNA of the CDR3 is TGTGCCAGCAGCGTCAGGGGCCCGGGATCACCCCTCCACTTT. Protein product: CASSVRGPGSPLHF.

This sequence joins TRBV6-6 and TRBJ2-7; 10 bases line up with TRBD1. CDR3 length equals 13 residues. V trimming: 6 bases; J trimming: 3 bases; junction bases outside the gene matches: 2. The germline CDR1 and CDR2 sequences are MNHNY and SVGAGI (reference sequence). CDR3 loop: CASRGTGVYEQYF. The CDR3 DNA is TGTGCCAGCAGGGGGACAGGGGTCTACGAGCAGTACTTC.

The rearrangement joins TRBV6-6 to TRBJ2-1, with D unclear. The CDR3 extends over 12 amino acids. From germline, CDR1 is MNHNY and CDR2 SVGAGI (reference sequence). The ends were cut back, 6 bases at V and 7 bases at J, with 10 bases in the middle. The CDR3: CASRPVVNEQFF. CDR3 in DNA: TGTGCCAGCAGACCGGTGGTGAATGAGCAGTTCTTC.

The V gene is TRBV6-5, the J gene TRBJ2-7; 10 nucleotides align to TRBD2. The CDR3 has 15 residues. After removal of 6 bases from V and 1 base from J, the junction contained 6 bases not matched to a gene. Germline loops: CDR1 MNHEY, CDR2 SVGAGI. In nucleotides, the CDR3 is TGTGCCAGCAGGGTAGGAGCGGGGGGGTCCTACGAGCAGTACTTC. Translation gives CASRVGAGGSYEQYF.

The CDR3 DNA reads TGTGCCAGCAGCTCCTGGACAGGGCTGGTCACCGGGGAGCTGTTTTTT. This codes for CASSSWTGLVTGELFF. The chain combines TRBV9 with TRBJ2-2; 8 nucleotides align to TRBD1. After removal of 4 bases from V and 4 bases from J, the junction contained 9 bases not matched to a gene. Germline assignment: CDR1 SGDLS and CDR2 YYNGEE. The CDR3 contains 16 residues.

This rearrangement joins TRBV6-6 to TRBJ1-2; TRBD1 matches at 7 bases. This CDR3 has 15 residues. Germline V lookup: CDR1 MNHNY, CDR2 SVGAGI (reference sequence). Trimming at V came to 5 bases and at J to 4 bases, leaving 10 bases not matched to a gene. CDR3 loop: CASSTPRQGGYGYTF. CDR3 coding DNA: TGTGCCAGCAGTACCCCTCGACAGGGTGGCTATGGCTACACCTTC.

The chain combines TRBV5-1 with TRBJ2-7; 8 positions agree with TRBD1. The CDR3 runs 14 residues. In germline, CDR1 is SGHRS, CDR2 YFSETQ. Unmatched junction bases numbered 3, after V lost 4 bases and J lost 0 bases. The CDR3 spells CASSHGQGSYEQYF. As DNA, the CDR3 is TGCGCCAGCAGCCATGGACAGGGCTCCTACGAGCAGTACTTC.

The gene calls are TRBV19 and TRBJ2-2, with D perhaps TRBD1 (6 bases). Germline assignment: CDR1 LNHDA and CDR2 SQIVND (reference sequence). The CDR3 is 15 residues long. Between the trimmed V and J ends, which lost 6 bases and 5 bases, there was a span of 16 bases. CDR3 in amino acids: CASRITGSGTGELFF. The CDR3, as DNA: TGTGCCAGTAGAATTACAGGGAGTGGTACCGGGGAGCTGTTTTTT.